This T cell receptor (beta chain) comes out of a study of blood T cell repertoires in COVID-19. Study-wide context: COVID-19 samples collected from the United States, Italy and Spain covered acute and convalescent phases.

V lost 5 bases to trimming and J lost 2 bases; unmatched junction nucleotides: 3. The CDR3 spans 13 residues. Germline assignment: CDR1 MGHRA and CDR2 YSYEKL. The table came from immunoSEQ multiplex PCR; TCRdb's copy has only in-frame clones and leaves some out. There are 250,000 to 350,000 clones in the sample; roughly nine tenths occur only once, and 2.5% to 3.5% lies in the top ten. Sequenced sample: PBMCs or T cells enriched from blood (not recorded which). The clonotype was recovered from a woman aged 45-65 years who had been exposed to COVID-19. The chain has TRBV4-1 and TRBJ2-7; TRBD2 matches 7 bases. CDR3 in amino acids: CASSGGTTYEQYF. In nucleotides, the CDR3 is TGCGCCAGCAGCGGCGGGACTACCTACGAGCAGTACTTC.